One sample yielded the 22 T cell receptor beta chains listed below, sequenced in a study of T cell repertoires in cytomegalovirus infection. Their specific antigens are unknown. Each CDR3 protein gets one entry after TCRdb re-called the reads with MiXCR. The data contain approximately 83,000 distinct CDR3 sequences, 24% of them singletons. Source: CD8+ T cells from cultured PBMCs, taken from culture after CMV antigen stimulation. Receptors originate from a human donor in good health (CMV status not recorded). Some clones in this sample may be carry-over from other donors' samples.

V and J are TRBV19 and TRBJ1-1; D not certain. Germline V gene lookup returns CDR1 LNHDA and CDR2 SQIVND (reference sequence). V lost 7 bases, J lost 8 bases, and 14 bases lay in between. The length of the CDR3 is 12 residues. In DNA, the CDR3 is TGTGCCAGTACTGGGGAGGGCTTAGAAGCTTTCTTT. It specifies CASTGEGLEAFF. The variable domain in full, with the rest retrieved from reference TRBV19 and TRBJ1-1, is DGGITQSPKYLFRKEGQNVTLSCEQNLNHDAMYWYRQDPGQGLRLIYYSQIVNDFQKGDIAEGYSVSREKKESFPLTVTSAQKNPTAFYLCASTGEGLEAFFGQGTRLTVV.

This clonotype has more than one count but fewer than ten. The chain employs TRBV24-1 and TRBJ1-3, with unresolved D. The CDR3 totals 14 residues. Trimming cost V 8 bases and J 8 bases, with 18 bases left between them. CDR1 KGHDR and CDR2 SFDVKD come from the germline V gene. CDR3 sequence reads: CATKTSSGLDTIYF. In DNA, the CDR3 is TGTGCCACCAAAACGTCTTCGGGGTTGGACACCATATATTTT.

This clonotype showed up just a few times. This chain uses TRBV5-4 with TRBJ2-3, with D unresolved. CDR1 and CDR2 from the germline V gene are SGHNT and YYREEE (reference sequence). CDR3 length equals 14 residues. Trimming pared 0 bases from V and 2 bases from J, leaving 7 bases between. The CDR3 DNA is TGTGCCAGCAGCTTGGCCTTCACCACAGATACGCAGTATTTT. Its translation is CASSLAFTTDTQYF.

This sequence joins TRBV27 and TRBJ1-1, with D possibly TRBD1 on 5 matching bases. Germline values: CDR1 MNHEY, CDR2 SMNVEV (reference sequence). Trimming pared 6 bases from V and 3 bases from J, leaving 14 bases between. The CDR3 is 14 residues long. The CDR3 region has the DNA TGTGCCAGCAGCCAGGGCCGCGGGGACACTGAAGCTTTCTTT. As protein: CASSQGRGDTEAFF.

This rearrangement joins TRBV12-3 or TRBV12-4 to TRBJ2-1, with 11 bases matching TRBD2. CDR3 length: 15 residues. J was trimmed by 4 bases and V by 6 bases; bases with no gene match: 5. CDR3 nucleotides: TGTGCCAGCAGCCCGACTAGCGGGAATTACAATGAGCAGTTCTTC. As protein: CASSPTSGNYNEQFF.

By share, this clonotype ranks as medium-sized (0.01 to 0.1%). The gene calls are TRBV11-2 and TRBJ2-7, with 8 nucleotides matching TRBD1. Per the germline V gene, CDR1 is SGHAT and CDR2 is FQNNGV. The CDR3 runs 15 residues. V lost 5 bases to trimming and J lost 1 base; unmatched junction nucleotides: 7. CDR3 residues: CASSVGQGRSYEQYF. The DNA for the CDR3 is TGTGCCAGCAGCGTCGGACAGGGCCGTTCCTACGAGCAGTACTTC.

There are a few counts of this clonotype. The rearrangement links TRBV12-3 or TRBV12-4 to TRBJ1-1; D unresolved. The CDR3 covers 13 residues. Trimming took 5 bases from V and 3 from J, leaving 10 bases between them. CDR3 bases: TGTGCCAGCAGTCGCCGGGAAGACACTGAAGCTTTCTTT. It translates to CASSRREDTEAFF.

The J gene is TRBJ2-2, the V gene TRBV7-3; 8 nucleotides match TRBD1. This CDR3 has 16 residues. V dropped 3 bases and J dropped 5; count of bases not matched to a gene: 8. Germline V gene lookup returns CDR1 SGHTA and CDR2 FQGTGA. The CDR3 DNA is TGTGCCAGCAGCTTGATCCAGGGGGCGCGGACCGGGGAGCTGTTTTTT. It specifies CASSLIQGARTGELFF.

The table lists this clonotype with many counts. This chain uses TRBV19 with TRBJ2-1; D gene ambiguous. Germline V lookup: CDR1 LNHDA, CDR2 SQIVND (reference sequence). Trimming left V 3 bases short and J 4 bases short, with 7 bases between. This CDR3 spans 13 amino acids. CDR3 sequence: CASSMYGYNEQFF. The CDR3 DNA reads as TGTGCCAGTAGTATGTACGGTTACAATGAGCAGTTCTTC.

This clonotype was counted between two and nine times. This sequence joins TRBV6-2 or TRBV6-3 and TRBJ2-1, with D possibly TRBD2 on 5 matching bases. V lost 6 bases and J 8 bases, leaving 14 bases between the germline ends. Germline CDR1 reads MNHEY; CDR2 reads SVGEGT. The CDR3 runs 13 residues. CDR3 loop: CASRDRRVDEQFF. CDR3 nucleotide sequence: TGTGCCAGCAGAGATCGGCGGGTCGATGAGCAGTTCTTC.

This clonotype was detected only a few times. V and J are TRBV12-3 or TRBV12-4 and TRBJ2-3; 8 bases are shared with TRBD2. The CDR3 length is 14 residues. V lost 4 bases and J lost 5; bases outside the gene matches: 5. CDR3 bases: TGTGCCAGCAGTTACCGGGAGGGAGAAGATACGCAGTATTTT. Translating it yields CASSYREGEDTQYF.

This clonotype was observed many times. The V gene is TRBV6-5, the J gene TRBJ2-7; D gene uncertain. This CDR3 is 15 amino acids long. Trimming shortened V by 1 base and J by 5 bases, and 15 bases separated the two germline ends. The germline gives CDR1 MNHEY, CDR2 SVGAGI. The CDR3 coding sequence is TGTGCCAGCAGTTACTACGGCAGCTCCGTGAACGAGCAGTACTTC. Its protein is CASSYYGSSVNEQYF.

There are a few counts of this clonotype. The rearrangement links TRBV5-6 to TRBJ1-2; no clear D. Trimming removed 10 bases at V and 4 bases at J, with 20 bases between. Germline V CDR1 and CDR2: SGHDT, YYEEEE. The CDR3 runs 14 residues. The CDR3 loop reads CARYGEELRYGYTF. As DNA, the CDR3 is TGTGCCCGCTACGGGGAAGAGTTACGCTATGGCTACACCTTC.

V and J are TRBV9 and TRBJ2-1, with 7 bases matching TRBD2. CDR1 and CDR2 from the germline V gene are SGDLS and YYNGEE. V lost 0 bases, J lost 9 bases, and 6 bases stayed unmatched. CDR3 length: 14 amino acids. The CDR3 protein is CASSVGGGNPEQFF. In DNA, the CDR3 is TGTGCCAGCAGCGTAGGGGGGGGAAATCCTGAGCAGTTCTTC. Drawing the rest from reference TRBV9 and TRBJ2-1, the complete variable domain is DSGVTQTPKHLITATGQRVTLRCSPRSGDLSVYWYQQSLDQGLQFLIQYYNGEERAKGNILERFSAQQFPDLHSELNLSSLELGDSALYFCASSVGGGNPEQFFGPGTRLTVL.

This rearrangement joins TRBV6-2 or TRBV6-3 to TRBJ2-5; D uncertain. Trimming shortened V by 3 bases and J by 5 bases, and 10 bases separated the two germline ends. Germline V gives CDR1 MNHEY, CDR2 SVGEGT. The CDR3 runs 13 residues. The CDR3 sequence: CASSYYGEETQYF. The CDR3 DNA sequence: TGTGCCAGCAGTTATTATGGTGAGGAGACCCAGTACTTC.

The chain links TRBV20-1 to TRBJ2-1, with 11 positions matching TRBD1. The germline V gene encodes CDR1 DFQATT and CDR2 SNEGSKA (reference sequence). The V gene end was trimmed by 2 bases and the J gene end by 5 bases; junction bases not matched to a gene: 8. The CDR3 covers 16 residues. The CDR3 DNA follows: TGCAGTGCTAGAAAGGGGGACAGGGGGAAGAACAATGAGCAGTTCTTC. Amino acid sequence: CSARKGDRGKNNEQFF.

This chain uses TRBV29-1 with TRBJ1-1; D uncertain. Per germline, CDR1 SQVTM and CDR2 ANQGSEA. The CDR3 has 14 amino acids. Trimming pared 7 bases from V and 1 base from J, leaving 16 bases between. DNA of the CDR3: TGCAGCGCATATAAAACGGACGGGAACACTGAAGCTTTCTTT. Translation gives CSAYKTDGNTEAFF.

This clonotype was detected a few times. The chain carries TRBV7-3 and TRBJ2-7; 13 bases line up with TRBD2. J was trimmed by 10 bases and V by 2 bases; bases with no gene match: 8. CDR3 length: 15 amino acids. Looked up from germline, CDR1 is SGHTA and CDR2 is FQGTGA. CDR3 coding DNA: TGTGCCAGCAGCTTATTGGGGACTAGCGGGGAGGAACAGTACTTC. This sequence encodes CASSLLGTSGEEQYF.

At least ten counts were recorded for this clonotype. The chain is built from TRBV7-8 and TRBJ2-1, with 11 bases identical to TRBD2. The V and J ends lost 4 bases and 4 bases, in that order; junction bases with no gene match: 6. Germline V gene data show CDR1 as SGHVS and CDR2 as FQNEAQ. The CDR3 covers 16 residues. The CDR3, as DNA: TGTGCCAGCAGCTCATTTACTAGCGGGAGATACAATGAGCAGTTCTTC. Translating it yields CASSSFTSGRYNEQFF.

The chain uses TRBV20-1 and TRBJ2-4; maybe TRBD2 (5 bases). Germline CDR1 DFQATT, CDR2 SNEGSKA (reference sequence). The ends were cut back, 3 bases at V and 6 bases at J, with 18 bases in the middle. This CDR3 contains 15 residues. Here the CDR3 reads CSAREVTSVGNIQYF. As DNA, the CDR3 is TGCAGTGCTAGGGAGGTCACTTCGGTCGGAAACATTCAGTACTTC.

The sample holds a few counts of this clonotype. The rearrangement joins TRBV12-3 or TRBV12-4 to TRBJ1-1; the D gene is possibly TRBD1 (5 bases). CDR3 length: 12 residues. The ends were cut back, 6 bases at V and 9 bases at J, with 14 bases in the middle. The CDR3 nucleotides are TGTGCCAGCAGCACCGACAGCGTACAAGCTTTCTTT. Its translation: CASSTDSVQAFF.

This clonotype occurred many times. The chain uses TRBV12-3 or TRBV12-4 and TRBJ2-7; D not resolved. V gave up 7 bases and J gave up 1 base, with 14 bases separating them. This CDR3 spans 14 amino acids. CDR3 region: CASMQSSLSYEQYF. The CDR3 DNA follows: TGTGCCAGCATGCAGAGTTCCCTGTCCTACGAGCAGTACTTC.